The 20 T cell receptor beta chains presented below share a single source sample, sequenced in a study of T cells after yellow fever vaccination. TCRdb reanalysed the 5' RACE reads using MiXCR and keeps one entry per CDR3 protein. The profile covers 200,000 to 300,000 distinct CDR3 sequences, with less than 8.5% appearing a single time and over 0.65% taken by the ten largest. The specimen comprised CD4+ T cells sorted from PBMCs, sampled 15 days after the yellow fever booster vaccination. The source of these receptors is a man aged 25-40 years who received the YFV17D yellow fever vaccine.

This clonotype was detected ten times or more. V gene TRBV7-2 combines with J gene TRBJ2-3, with a possible D match to TRBD2 (6 bases). This CDR3 region has 13 residues. Germline CDR1 reads SGHTA; CDR2 reads FQGNSA. Between the trimmed V and J ends, which lost 7 bases and 3 bases, there was a span of 11 bases. CDR3 DNA: TGTGCCAGCAACGGCGGGATTACAGATACGCAGTATTTT. Its translation: CASNGGITDTQYF.

This clonotype was observed a few times. The chain employs TRBV29-1 and TRBJ2-3, with a possible D match to TRBD1 (5 bases). Germline CDR1 reads SQVTM; CDR2 reads ANQGSEA. The CDR3 contains 14 residues. V lost 4 bases, J lost 2 bases, and 13 bases lay in between. CDR3 sequence reads: CSVVRERNTDTQYF. The CDR3, as DNA: TGCAGCGTTGTCAGGGAACGGAACACAGATACGCAGTATTTT.

This clonotype showed up many times. This chain connects TRBV27 to TRBJ1-3; D is unresolved. Germline V gene sequence: CDR1 MNHEY, CDR2 SMNVEV (reference sequence). The V end lost 3 bases, the J end lost 1 base, and 4 bases lay between the germline ends. The CDR3 is 13 residues long. CDR3 in amino acids: CASSFASGNTIYF. DNA for the CDR3: TGTGCCAGCAGTTTCGCATCTGGAAACACCATATATTTT.

This clonotype appeared many times. The chain links TRBV15 to TRBJ2-4; 10 positions match TRBD2. The germline V gene encodes CDR1 LNHNV and CDR2 YYDKDF (reference sequence). The V gene end was trimmed by 3 bases and the J gene end by 0 bases; junction bases not matched to a gene: 11. The CDR3 is 19 residues long. CDR3 sequence reads: CATSSLAGVGSSAKNIQYF. CDR3 DNA sequence: TGTGCCACCAGCAGCCTAGCGGGAGTCGGTTCTTCAGCCAAAAACATTCAGTACTTC.

The chain uses TRBV20-1 and TRBJ2-5; 12 nucleotides match TRBD2. The V and J ends lost 5 bases and 5 bases, in that order; junction bases with no gene match: 9. CDR1 DFQATT and CDR2 SNEGSKA come from the germline V gene (reference sequence). The CDR3 length is 15 residues. The chain's CDR3 is CSAGDSGTSGETQYF. The CDR3 DNA follows: TGCAGTGCTGGGGACTCCGGGACTAGCGGGGAGACCCAGTACTTC.

The sample holds a few counts of this clonotype. The chain joins TRBV12-3 or TRBV12-4 to TRBJ2-1, with D uncertain. The V end was cut by 2 bases, the J end by 4 bases, with 15 bases between. CDR3 length: 16 residues. The CDR3 loop is CASSLTTSNLYNEQFF. The CDR3 DNA reads as TGTGCCAGCAGTTTAACGACAAGTAATCTTTACAATGAGCAGTTCTTC.

This sequence joins TRBV20-1 and TRBJ2-7, with a possible D match to TRBD1 (6 bases). The V and J ends lost 4 bases and 4 bases respectively, with 17 bases between them. Germline lookup yields CDR1 DFQATT and CDR2 SNEGSKA (reference sequence). This CDR3 contains 14 residues. The CDR3 region is CSATRQAHLYEQYF. Here the CDR3 DNA reads TGCAGTGCTACCCGACAGGCCCACCTTTACGAGCAGTACTTC.

This clonotype was found many times. The chain is built from TRBV20-1 and TRBJ2-5; 8 bases line up with TRBD2. The junction had 11 bases not matched to a gene; V was cut back by 6 bases and J by 5 bases. The germline V gene has CDR1 DFQATT and CDR2 SNEGSKA (reference sequence). This CDR3 is built from 14 residues. The CDR3 region has the DNA TGCAGTGCCCTTTATAGCGGGAAGAGCGAGACCCAGTACTTC. As protein: CSALYSGKSETQYF.

This clonotype occurred many times. The chain employs TRBV7-3 and TRBJ2-1, with 12 bases aligning to TRBD2. This CDR3 has 16 residues. Germline trimming cut 4 bases from V and 6 bases from J; bases unmatched to any gene: 7. CDR1 and CDR2 (germline): SGHTA, FQGTGA. The CDR3 here is CASSSNRLAGANEQFF. CDR3 nucleotides: TGTGCCAGCAGCTCCAACCGACTAGCGGGAGCCAATGAGCAGTTCTTC.

This clonotype has just a few counts. The chain is built from TRBV7-6 and TRBJ2-7; D is undetermined. The V end was cut by 5 bases, the J end by 7 bases, with 12 bases between. Germline CDR1 is SGHVS and CDR2 is FNYEAQ. CDR3 length equals 12 residues. The CDR3 loop is CASSARVGEQYF. In DNA form, the CDR3 reads TGTGCCAGCAGCGCCCGGGTTGGAGAGCAGTACTTC.

This clonotype came up many times. V is TRBV12-3 or TRBV12-4 and J is TRBJ2-7; 9 nucleotides line up with TRBD1. Trimming removed 4 bases from V and 7 bases from J; junction bases left unmatched: 5. The CDR3 runs to 13 residues. CDR3 loop: CASSSTGGGEQYF. CDR3 sequence (DNA): TGTGCCAGCAGTTCTACAGGGGGCGGAGAGCAGTACTTC.

This clonotype was seen a single time. The chain uses TRBV20-1 and TRBJ2-3, with D uncertain. This CDR3 is 11 amino acids long. The V gene lost 6 bases and the J gene lost 0 bases, with 4 bases spanning the gap. Germline V lookup: CDR1 DFQATT, CDR2 SNEGSKA (reference sequence). The CDR3 nucleotides read TGCAGTGCCCTTAGCACAGATACGCAGTATTTT. Translated, it gives CSALSTDTQYF.

CDR3 protein: CSASIGQAVSGYTF. The DNA of the CDR3 is TGCAGTGCTAGTATCGGACAGGCCGTTAGCGGCTACACCTTC. The rearrangement joins TRBV20-1 to TRBJ1-2; 7 nucleotides agree with TRBD1. CDR1 DFQATT and CDR2 SNEGSKA come from the germline V gene (reference sequence). The CDR3 length is 14 residues. V lost 3 bases to trimming and J lost 8 bases; unmatched junction nucleotides: 12.

A note on this clonotype: Just one base apart from a much larger clone, this may be a read error. The rearrangement joins TRBV6-5 to TRBJ2-2; TRBD1 matches 10 bases. The CDR3 contains 14 residues. Germline assignment: CDR1 MNHEY and CDR2 SVGAGI. The CDR3 loop reads CASSYLTGGRDLFF. The DNA of the CDR3 is TGTGCCAGCAGTTATCTGACAGGGGGCCGGGATCTGTTTTTT.

The sample holds a few counts of this clonotype. The chain combines TRBV5-1 with TRBJ2-2; D remains ambiguous. The CDR3 sequence is 15 residues long. The germline V and J ends were trimmed by 2 bases and 3 bases, with 11 bases remaining between them. Germline assignment: CDR1 SGHRS and CDR2 YFSETQ. The CDR3 spells CASSLTAKDTGELFF. The CDR3 DNA follows: TGCGCCAGCAGCTTAACAGCGAAGGACACCGGGGAGCTGTTTTTT.

This clonotype came up many times. The rearrangement joins TRBV20-1 to TRBJ1-6; 7 bases line up with TRBD1. J was trimmed by 0 bases and V by 6 bases; bases with no gene match: 8. Germline V CDR1 and CDR2: DFQATT, SNEGSKA (reference sequence). CDR3 length: 16 amino acids. In DNA, the CDR3 is TGCAGTGCCAGGACAGGTCCTGGCTCCTATAATTCACCCCTCCACTTT. Translation: CSARTGPGSYNSPLHF.

This chain links TRBV20-1 with TRBJ2-1; 8 bases map to TRBD2. The CDR3 is 14 residues long. V gave up 5 bases and J gave up 3 bases; unmatched junction bases: 6. Germline V gives CDR1 DFQATT, CDR2 SNEGSKA (reference sequence). The CDR3, as DNA: TGCAGTGCTCGGACTAGCCGGGGCTACAATGAGCAGTTCTTC. Its translation: CSARTSRGYNEQFF.

Only a few counts were recorded for this clonotype. This chain joins TRBV18 and TRBJ1-5; maybe TRBD1 (5 bases). Trimming removed 1 base at V and 4 bases at J, with 11 bases between. The CDR3 spans 15 residues. Per the germline V gene, CDR1 is KGHSH and CDR2 is LQKENI. The CDR3 DNA is TGTGCCAGCTCACCACTCCGGGACGGGAATCAGCCCCAGCATTTT. This translates into CASSPLRDGNQPQHF.

This clonotype appeared once. The chain combines TRBV5-4 with TRBJ2-1; no reliable D call. The CDR3 is 15 residues long. CDR1 and CDR2 (germline): SGHNT, YYREEE (reference sequence). V lost 4 bases, J lost 0 bases, and 11 bases lay in between. CDR3 amino acids: CASSVMGSSYNEQFF. In DNA form, the CDR3 reads TGTGCCAGCAGCGTTATGGGAAGCTCCTACAATGAGCAGTTCTTC.

This clonotype occurred many times. The gene calls are TRBV6-5 and TRBJ1-4; D is perhaps TRBD1 (5 bases). V was clipped by 2 bases and J by 7 bases, with 14 bases between them. Germline V lookup: CDR1 MNHEY, CDR2 SVGAGI. There are 15 residues in the CDR3. CDR3 nucleotide sequence: TGTGCCAGCAGTTACGCAGGGTCTTGGAGTGAAAAACTGTTTTTT. Its translation is CASSYAGSWSEKLFF.